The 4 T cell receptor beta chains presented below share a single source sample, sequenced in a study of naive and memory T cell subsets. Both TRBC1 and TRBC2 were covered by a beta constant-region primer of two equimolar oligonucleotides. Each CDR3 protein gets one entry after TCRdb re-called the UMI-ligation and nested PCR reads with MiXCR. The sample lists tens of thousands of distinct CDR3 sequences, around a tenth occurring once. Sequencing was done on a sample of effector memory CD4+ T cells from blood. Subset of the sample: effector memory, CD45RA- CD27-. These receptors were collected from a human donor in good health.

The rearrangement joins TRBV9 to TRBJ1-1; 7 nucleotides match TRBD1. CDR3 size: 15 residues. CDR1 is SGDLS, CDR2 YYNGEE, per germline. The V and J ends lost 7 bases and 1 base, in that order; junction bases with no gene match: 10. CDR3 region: CASGATGAANTEAFF. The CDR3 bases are TGTGCCAGCGGCGCAACAGGGGCCGCGAACACTGAAGCTTTCTTT.

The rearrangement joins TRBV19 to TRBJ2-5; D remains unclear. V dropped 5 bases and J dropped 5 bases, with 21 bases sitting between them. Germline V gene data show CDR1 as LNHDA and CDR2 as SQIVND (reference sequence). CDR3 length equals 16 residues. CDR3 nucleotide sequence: TGTGCCAGTAGTCCAGTCTCCGGTCTTCTGGGGGAGACCCAGTACTTC. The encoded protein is CASSPVSGLLGETQYF.

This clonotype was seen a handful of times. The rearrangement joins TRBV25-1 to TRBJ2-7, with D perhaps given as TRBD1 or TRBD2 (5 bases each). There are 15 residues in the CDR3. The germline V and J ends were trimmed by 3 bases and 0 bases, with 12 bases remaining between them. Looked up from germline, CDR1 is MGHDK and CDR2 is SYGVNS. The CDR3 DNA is TGTGCCAGCAGTGATTCCCGGGACCTCTCCTACGAGCAGTACTTC. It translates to CASSDSRDLSYEQYF.

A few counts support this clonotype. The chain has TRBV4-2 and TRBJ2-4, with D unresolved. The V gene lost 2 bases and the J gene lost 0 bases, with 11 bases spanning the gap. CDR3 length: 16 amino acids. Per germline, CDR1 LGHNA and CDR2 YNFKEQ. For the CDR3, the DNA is TGTGCCAGCAGCCAAACTGTACCGCTAGCCAAAAACATTCAGTACTTC. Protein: CASSQTVPLAKNIQYF.